A single sample gave rise to the 29 T cell receptor beta chains below, sequenced in a study of T cell clonotyping in hematopoietic cell transplantation. The repertoire was sequenced with immunoSEQ multiplex PCR; TCRdb's copy has only in-frame clones and lacks some. Here the sample spans over 9,500 clones, roughly 76% being singletons. This specimen consisted of peripheral blood mononuclear cells, obtained 180 days after allogeneic stem cell transplant. The receptors here all came from a male patient between 55 and 70 years old who had an allogeneic stem cell transplant from an unrelated donor, so the T cells may come from the graft donor. Some clones in this sample may be carry-over from other donors' samples.

This clone was counted only a few times. The genes are TRBV7-8 and TRBJ2-2; 12 nucleotides line up with TRBD1. The germline V gene has CDR1 SGHVS and CDR2 FQNEAQ. With V trimmed by 1 base and J by 6 bases, 3 bases remained unmatched. The CDR3 extends over 16 amino acids. Here the CDR3 reads CASSLDGTGGPGELFF. Here the CDR3 DNA reads TGTGCCAGCAGCTTAGATGGGACAGGGGGCCCCGGGGAGCTGTTTTTT.

A remark on this clone: Other DNA sequences in this sample translate to the same CDR3. This chain uses TRBV5-1 with TRBJ2-7; no definite D call. CDR1 and CDR2 (germline): SGHRS, YFSETQ. Trimming left V 3 bases short and J 1 base short, with 2 bases between. The CDR3 is 11 amino acids. The CDR3 nucleotides are TGCGCCAGCAGCTCTTCCTACGAGCAGTACTTC. Translating it yields CASSSSYEQYF.

J is TRBJ2-3 and V is TRBV6-5; the D is unclear. Germline values: CDR1 MNHEY, CDR2 SVGAGI. This CDR3 spans 14 amino acids. Trimming took off 0 bases at V and 0 bases at J, with 4 bases between the two ends. The CDR3 loop reads CASSYSHSTDTQYF. Here the CDR3 DNA reads TGTGCCAGCAGTTACTCGCACAGCACAGATACGCAGTATTTT.

This rearrangement joins TRBV25-1 to TRBJ1-4; 9 nucleotides agree with TRBD1. V gave up 5 bases and J gave up 7 bases; unmatched junction bases: 8. The CDR3 totals 15 residues. The V gene's germline CDR1 is MGHDK and CDR2 SYGVNS. CDR3 residues: CASSSGTGWFEKLFF. For the CDR3, the DNA is TGTGCCAGCAGTAGCGGGACAGGGTGGTTTGAAAAACTGTTTTTT. Together with reference TRBV25-1 and TRBJ1-4, the CDR3 gives the full variable domain: EADIYQTPRYLVIGTGKKITLECSQTMGHDKMYWYQQDPGMELHLIHYSYGVNSTEKGDLSSESTVSRIRTEHFPLTLESARPSHTSQYLCASSSGTGWFEKLFFGSGTQLSVL.

This clone has only a few counts. The rearrangement links TRBV19 to TRBJ1-4; D is undetermined. This CDR3 is built from 13 residues. V was clipped by 5 bases and J by 7 bases, with 11 bases between them. Looked up from germline, CDR1 is LNHDA and CDR2 is SQIVND (reference sequence). DNA for the CDR3: TGTGCCAGTAGTGGAGGTCGGGGTGAAAAACTGTTTTTT. Protein: CASSGGRGEKLFF.

The genes are TRBV4-3 and TRBJ1-3; D not certain. Germline CDR1 LGHNA, CDR2 YSLEER. Trimming pared 0 bases from V and 4 bases from J, leaving 10 bases between. This CDR3 contains 15 residues. The CDR3, as DNA: TGCGCCAGCAGCCAAGATCGTAGTTCCGGAAACACCATATATTTT. It is translated as CASSQDRSSGNTIYF.

This chain joins TRBV5-1 and TRBJ1-1; TRBD1 is a possible D gene (5 bases). CDR3 length: 14 residues. CDR1 SGHRS and CDR2 YFSETQ come from the germline V gene. The V end lost 4 bases, the J end lost 1 base, and 11 bases lay between the germline ends. CDR3 region: CASSKRGANTEAFF. DNA of the CDR3: TGCGCCAGCAGCAAGCGAGGGGCGAACACTGAAGCTTTCTTT. Filled out from reference TRBV5-1 and TRBJ1-1, the complete variable domain reads KAGVTQTPRYLIKTRGQQVTLSCSPISGHRSVSWYQQTPGQGLQFLFEYFSETQRNKGNFPGRFSGRQFSNSRSEMNVSTLELGDSALYLCASSKRGANTEAFFGQGTRLTVV.

The chain links TRBV5-1 to TRBJ1-1; D unresolved. Per germline, CDR1 SGHRS and CDR2 YFSETQ. Trimming removed 1 base at V and 1 base at J, with 8 bases between. The CDR3 loop spans 14 amino acids. The CDR3 DNA sequence: TGCGCCAGCAGCTTGCGACAAGCGAACACTGAAGCTTTCTTT. It yields the protein CASSLRQANTEAFF. The full variable domain, completed using reference TRBV5-1 and TRBJ1-1, is KAGVTQTPRYLIKTRGQQVTLSCSPISGHRSVSWYQQTPGQGLQFLFEYFSETQRNKGNFPGRFSGRQFSNSRSEMNVSTLELGDSALYLCASSLRQANTEAFFGQGTRLTVV.

In regard to this clone: Relative to the germline gene, one junction end is altered; a read error may explain this. The chain couples TRBV5-1 to TRBJ1-1, with TRBD1 as a possible D gene (5 bases). The CDR3 covers 13 residues. Germline lookup yields CDR1 SGHRS and CDR2 YFSETQ. The CDR3 loop reads CASSREANTEAFF. The CDR3, as DNA: TGTGCCAGCAGCAGGGAGGCGAACACTGAAGCTTTCTTT.

This clone was seen a handful of times. The V gene is TRBV9, the J gene TRBJ2-7; 16 bases agree with TRBD2. This CDR3 contains 17 residues. The germline V gene has CDR1 SGDLS and CDR2 YYNGEE. The V segment lost 2 bases and the J segment 5 bases; nucleotides outside the gene matches: 7. This CDR3 is CASSVGTSGRAVHEQYF. The CDR3, as DNA: TGTGCCAGCAGCGTCGGGACTAGCGGGAGGGCCGTCCACGAGCAGTACTTC. Looking up the rest from reference TRBV9 and TRBJ2-7 gives the full variable domain: DSGVTQTPKHLITATGQRVTLRCSPRSGDLSVYWYQQSLDQGLQFLIQYYNGEERAKGNILERFSAQQFPDLHSELNLSSLELGDSALYFCASSVGTSGRAVHEQYFGPGTRLTVT.

This chain connects TRBV11-2 to TRBJ2-3, with no clear D. The germline gives CDR1 SGHAT, CDR2 FQNNGV. Trimming removed 5 bases from V and 2 bases from J, with 11 bases in between. CDR3 length: 14 amino acids. CDR3 region: CASSLSGYTDTQYF. Here the CDR3 DNA reads TGTGCCAGCAGCCTATCCGGCTACACAGATACGCAGTATTTT.

The V gene is TRBV15, the J gene TRBJ2-7; the D gene is possibly TRBD1 (5 bases). CDR1 and CDR2 (germline): LNHNV, YYDKDF (reference sequence). This CDR3 has 13 amino acids. The ends were cut back, 3 bases at V and 6 bases at J, with 12 bases in the middle. Here the CDR3 DNA reads TGTGCCACCAGCAGGGCCAGGGCTCTCGAGCAGTACTTC. Amino acid sequence: CATSRARALEQYF.

V is TRBV4-1 and J is TRBJ2-5; 7 positions agree with TRBD2. Germline-derived CDR1 and CDR2 are MGHRA and YSYEKL. The CDR3 spans 15 residues. The junction had 9 bases not matched to a gene; V was cut back by 4 bases and J by 4 bases. This CDR3 is CASSPGRGFGETQYF. The CDR3 DNA reads as TGCGCCAGCAGCCCGGGGCGGGGGTTCGGAGAGACCCAGTACTTC.

The chain uses TRBV27 and TRBJ2-3, with 11 bases lining up with TRBD2. V shed 5 bases and J 9 bases; nucleotides not matched to a gene: 16. Germline V gene sequence: CDR1 MNHEY, CDR2 SMNVEV (reference sequence). The CDR3 contains 17 residues. This CDR3 reads CASSPTSGRVKGGTQYF. CDR3 sequence (DNA): TGTGCCAGCAGTCCAACTAGCGGGAGAGTTAAAGGGGGGACGCAGTATTTT.

The chain uses TRBV7-2 and TRBJ1-5; weak D call: TRBD1 (5 bases). The CDR3 has 15 amino acids. Germline CDR1 reads SGHTA; CDR2 reads FQGNSA. V lost 6 bases, J lost 0 bases, and 12 bases lay in between. CDR3 sequence: CASRVTDYSNQPQHF. CDR3 in DNA: TGTGCCAGCAGGGTGACAGACTATAGCAATCAGCCCCAGCATTTT. Variable domain in full (rest from reference TRBV7-2 and TRBJ1-5): GAGVSQSPSNKVTEKGKDVELRCDPISGHTALYWYRQSLGQGLEFLIYFQGNSAPDKSGLPSDRFSAERTGGSVSTLTIQRTQQEDSAVYLCASRVTDYSNQPQHFGDGTRLSIL.

The chain combines TRBV15 with TRBJ2-6; D is perhaps TRBD1 (5 bases). Germline lookup yields CDR1 LNHNV and CDR2 YYDKDF (reference sequence). This CDR3 region has 15 residues. Trimming removed 5 bases at V and 0 bases at J, with 8 bases between. For the CDR3, the DNA is TGTGCCACCAGCCCCAGGGACTCTGGGGCCAACGTCCTGACTTTC. Translating it yields CATSPRDSGANVLTF.

This chain links TRBV30 with TRBJ1-2; D gene unclear. The ends were cut back, 7 bases at V and 8 bases at J, with 8 bases in the middle. This CDR3 region has 9 residues. The germline CDR1 and CDR2 sequences are GTSNPN and SVGIG (reference sequence). The CDR3 reads CASFPGYTF. In DNA form, the CDR3 reads TGTGCCTCATTCCCCGGCTACACCTTC. Supplemented by reference TRBV30 and TRBJ1-2, the full variable domain reads SQTIHQWPATLVQPVGSPLSLECTVEGTSNPNLYWYRQAAGRGLQLLFYSVGIGQISSEVPQNLSASRPQDRQFILSSKKLLLSDSGFYLCASFPGYTFGSGTRLTVV.

The chain couples TRBV14 to TRBJ2-7; 7 bases map to TRBD1. J was trimmed by 4 bases and V by 6 bases; bases with no gene match: 12. Germline CDR1 reads SGHDN; CDR2 reads FVKESK. This CDR3 comprises 15 residues. This chain's CDR3 is CASSPIDRVIYEQYF. The CDR3 coding sequence is TGTGCCAGCAGTCCCATAGACAGGGTGATATACGAGCAGTACTTC.

The gene calls are TRBV19 and TRBJ2-1, with D possibly matching TRBD1 (5 bases). The germline V gene has CDR1 LNHDA and CDR2 SQIVND (reference sequence). This CDR3 contains 15 residues. V gave up 1 base and J gave up 1 base, with 8 bases separating them. The CDR3 coding sequence is TGTGCCAGTAGTATAGGGGCAGGGTCCTACAATGAGCAGTTCTTC. Translated: CASSIGAGSYNEQFF.

The chain employs TRBV30 and TRBJ2-5; maybe TRBD2 (7 bases). The length of the CDR3 is 13 residues. V dropped 8 bases and J dropped 5 bases, with 18 bases sitting between them. Germline values: CDR1 GTSNPN, CDR2 SVGIG (reference sequence). CDR3 coding DNA: TGTGCCGGAAGGGGGGGGTACGGCGAGACCCAGTACTTC. Protein sequence: CAGRGGYGETQYF.

This chain connects TRBV30 to TRBJ2-7; 10 bases line up with TRBD1. The CDR3 is made up of 15 amino acids. In germline, CDR1 is GTSNPN, CDR2 SVGIG (reference sequence). Trimming took 0 bases from V and 6 from J; bases not matched to a gene: 8. CDR3 DNA sequence: TGTGCCTGGAGTGTACTGGGACAGGGGTTTTCCGAGCAGTACTTC. Its protein product is CAWSVLGQGFSEQYF.

V usage is TRBV7-2 and J usage is TRBJ2-7; 7 bases are shared with TRBD1. CDR1 SGHTA and CDR2 FQGNSA come from the germline V gene. V gave up 8 bases and J gave up 3 bases; unmatched junction bases: 13. This CDR3 spans 15 amino acids. CDR3: CASGSSGGTDYEQYF. In nucleotides, the CDR3 is TGTGCCAGCGGGAGTTCTGGTGGGACAGACTACGAGCAGTACTTC.

About this clone itself: Other DNA sequences in the sample encode the same CDR3. This chain connects TRBV11-2 to TRBJ1-1; D is ambiguous. Germline CDR1 reads SGHAT; CDR2 reads FQNNGV. V lost 3 bases, J lost 0 bases, and 8 bases lay in between. The CDR3 is made up of 14 amino acids. CDR3 residues: CASSFSSLNTEAFF. The DNA for the CDR3 is TGTGCCAGCAGCTTTTCCTCCTTGAACACTGAAGCTTTCTTT.

The chain links TRBV4-3 to TRBJ1-6, with unresolved D. Trimming took 0 bases from V and 10 from J, leaving 7 bases between them. From germline, CDR1 is LGHNA and CDR2 YSLEER. The CDR3 has 13 amino acids. The CDR3 nucleotides read TGCGCCAGCAGCCAAGAGGCCGAGTCACCCCTCCACTTT. Protein: CASSQEAESPLHF.

CDR3 sequence: CASTSSRDRTYEQYF. In DNA form, the CDR3 reads TGTGCCAGCACCTCGTCTCGGGACAGGACCTACGAGCAGTACTTC. The chain couples TRBV13 to TRBJ2-7; 8 bases map to TRBD1. Germline lookup yields CDR1 PRHDT and CDR2 FYEKMQ (reference sequence). J gave up 2 bases and V 7 bases, and 10 bases lay outside the gene matches. This CDR3 is built from 15 residues.

V usage is TRBV28 and J usage is TRBJ1-2, with D tentatively TRBD1 (5 bases). Per the germline V gene, CDR1 is MDHEN and CDR2 is SYDVKM. The CDR3 runs to 14 residues. Trimming pared 6 bases from V and 2 bases from J, leaving 13 bases between. CDR3 coding DNA: TGTGCCAGCAGCCTCCTTAAGGGGAACTATGGCTACACCTTC. It encodes CASSLLKGNYGYTF.

V is TRBV2 and J is TRBJ1-1; D perhaps matches TRBD1 (6 bases). Germline CDR1 reads SNHLY; CDR2 reads FYNNEI. V was pared by 7 bases and J by 7 bases, with 19 bases between. CDR3 length: 14 residues. CDR3 sequence reads: CASTPTGQSGEAFF. CDR3 bases: TGTGCCAGCACCCCGACTGGACAGTCTGGTGAAGCTTTCTTT.

V gene TRBV30 combines with J gene TRBJ2-5, with 8 bases lining up with TRBD1. The DNA end is a closer match to TRBJ2-7, so the J assignment may be wrong. Germline V gives CDR1 GTSNPN, CDR2 SVGIG (reference sequence). This CDR3 has 12 residues. The CDR3 here is CAWSRQGYEQYF. The CDR3, as DNA: TGTGCCTGGAGTCGACAGGGGTACGAGCAGTACTTC.

Only a few counts were recorded for this clone. The V gene is TRBV9, the J gene TRBJ1-1, with TRBD1 matching over 9 bases. Germline V gives CDR1 SGDLS, CDR2 YYNGEE. This CDR3 spans 14 amino acids. The V gene end was trimmed by 4 bases and the J gene end by 2 bases; junction bases not matched to a gene: 3. CDR3 nucleotide sequence: TGTGCCAGCAGCTCGGGACAGGGAAACACTGAAGCTTTCTTT. Translated, it gives CASSSGQGNTEAFF.